Included here is one T cell receptor (beta chain) sequence, with context. This entry comes from a study of T cells expressing NK-cell markers. What made the TCR beta cDNA was 5'RACE template switching with UMIs. With the 5' RACE reads reprocessed, TCRdb shows one record per CDR3 protein and no DNA. Seen in this sample are 150,000 to 200,000 distinct CDR3 sequences; the ten most common clones hold 20% to 25%. The sequence was obtained from a man aged 18-75 years in good health. Sequences were obtained from blood T cells: a sorted CD56 or NKG2C T cell subset, CD4+ or CD8+ T cells, or bulk PBMC T cells (not recorded which).

The chain's CDR3 is CASSFGGLFNEQFF. The V call is TRBV7-9, the J call TRBJ2-1; the D call of TRBD1 rests on TCRdb alone, since no DNA is present to check it. From germline, CDR1 is SEHNR and CDR2 FQNEAQ (reference sequence). This CDR3 has 14 residues.